This entry lists 25 T cell receptor beta chains sequenced from one sample in a study of Graves' ophthalmopathy and Graves' hyperthyroidism. Amplification of TCR beta CDR3 regions used RNA transcripts. First-round RT-PCR with HTBI primers preceded a second-round multiplex PCR. TCRdb ran MiXCR on the multiplex PCR reads and lists one entry per CDR3 protein. The data show a few hundred thousand distinct CDR3 sequences, about a sixth seen once. The sequenced sample was peripheral blood. Receptors were obtained from an adult woman with stable Graves' hyperthyroidism.

V is TRBV12-5 and J is TRBJ1-1; 11 bases map to TRBD1. CDR3 size: 19 residues. Germline trimming cut 0 bases from V and 4 bases from J; bases unmatched to any gene: 13. CDR1 LGHNT and CDR2 FRNRAP come from the germline V gene. This CDR3 reads CASGLVPLRSGTGGTEAFF. In DNA form, the CDR3 reads TGTGCTAGTGGTTTGGTACCCCTTAGGAGCGGGACAGGGGGCACTGAAGCTTTCTTT.

The chain employs TRBV2 and TRBJ2-7; perhaps D is TRBD1 or TRBD2 (7 bases each). V was shortened by 1 base and J by 1 base, with 17 bases between the two germline ends. Germline V gene data show CDR1 as SNHLY and CDR2 as FYNNEI. The CDR3 spans 17 residues. The CDR3 nucleotides are TGTGCCAGCAGTGAAGAGGGCGGCAGGGGGGGATCCTACGAGCAGTACTTC. Translation gives CASSEEGGRGGSYEQYF.

This clonotype was seen ten or more times. The chain recombines TRBV20-1 with TRBJ1-5; perhaps TRBD1 as D (6 bases). V dropped 2 bases and J dropped 9 bases, with 14 bases sitting between them. This CDR3 region has 13 residues. Looked up from germline, CDR1 is DFQATT and CDR2 is SNEGSKA (reference sequence). CDR3 DNA sequence: TGCAGTGCTAGACCTTCTCCGACAGGGCCCCAGCATTTT. The encoded protein is CSARPSPTGPQHF.

V and J are TRBV20-1 and TRBJ2-7; TRBD2 agrees at 10 bases. The V gene's germline CDR1 is DFQATT and CDR2 SNEGSKA (reference sequence). This CDR3 has 14 amino acids. With 0 bases clipped from V and 12 bases from J, the junction kept 11 bases outside the gene matches. The CDR3 sequence: CSARDASGGDARYF. In DNA form, the CDR3 reads TGCAGTGCTAGAGATGCGAGCGGGGGGGACGCTCGGTACTTC.

This clonotype was detected once. The rearrangement links TRBV5-1 to TRBJ1-5; no definite D call. The CDR3 contains 16 residues. V gave up 2 bases and J gave up 2 bases, with 14 bases separating them. Germline loops: CDR1 SGHRS, CDR2 YFSETQ. CDR3 coding DNA: TGCGCCAGCAGCTTTTTCCCTCTGGATGGCAATCAGCCCCAGCATTTT. It translates to CASSFFPLDGNQPQHF. The full variable domain, with the rest looked up from reference TRBV5-1 and TRBJ1-5, is KAGVTQTPRYLIKTRGQQVTLSCSPISGHRSVSWYQQTPGQGLQFLFEYFSETQRNKGNFPGRFSGRQFSNSRSEMNVSTLELGDSALYLCASSFFPLDGNQPQHFGDGTRLSIL.

This clonotype was seen repeatedly, ten times or more. The V gene is TRBV27, the J gene TRBJ1-1, with TRBD1 matching over 11 bases. V shed 6 bases, J shed 5 bases, and the junction held 8 bases outside the gene matches. The length of the CDR3 is 15 residues. Germline CDR1 is MNHEY and CDR2 is SMNVEV (reference sequence). The CDR3 here is CASSLSGQGATEAFF. In DNA form, the CDR3 reads TGTGCCAGCAGCCTTTCCGGACAGGGGGCGACTGAAGCTTTCTTT.

The chain combines TRBV5-1 with TRBJ2-5, with a possible D match to TRBD1 (6 bases). Looked up from germline, CDR1 is SGHRS and CDR2 is YFSETQ. Trimming stripped 2 bases from V and 3 bases from J, with 17 bases between. The CDR3 has 16 amino acids. CDR3 sequence: CASSFVSGQKEETQYF. The CDR3 DNA follows: TGCGCCAGCAGCTTCGTGTCAGGACAGAAAGAAGAGACCCAGTACTTC.

This clonotype came up many times. Germline and junction disagree at one end, which may indicate a read error. The rearrangement uses TRBV28 and TRBJ1-2, with D possibly TRBD1 on 5 matching bases. The CDR3 spans 11 residues. Looked up from germline, CDR1 is MDHEN and CDR2 is SYDVKM. The CDR3, as DNA: TGTGCCAGCAGTCTCGCCCGGACAAAGGACTTC. It translates to CASSLARTKDF.

This clonotype was seen a handful of times. A much larger clone differs by one base, so this may be a read error. The chain joins TRBV7-9 to TRBJ1-6, with D unresolved. Per germline, CDR1 SEHNR and CDR2 FQNEAQ (reference sequence). The CDR3 is 13 residues long. The V gene lost 8 bases and the J gene lost 10 bases, with 15 bases spanning the gap. This CDR3 reads CASGSTWESPLHF. The CDR3 DNA reads TGTGCCAGCGGCTCTACCTGGGAATCACCCCTCCACTTT.

This clonotype was recorded at least ten times. The rearrangement links TRBV25-1 to TRBJ1-1; D is unresolved. V lost 1 base to trimming and J lost 4 bases, with 13 bases between them. This CDR3 region has 15 residues. Germline loops: CDR1 MGHDK, CDR2 SYGVNS. CDR3 in DNA: TGTGCCAGCAGTGAATGGCCGGGTAAGACCACTGAAGCTTTCTTT. Protein: CASSEWPGKTTEAFF.

V and J are TRBV18 and TRBJ1-6, with 9 bases fitting TRBD1. Unmatched junction bases numbered 10, after V lost 6 bases and J lost 7 bases. The germline V gene encodes CDR1 KGHSH and CDR2 LQKENI. This CDR3 has 16 amino acids. CDR3 residues: CASSLTGGTHNSPLHF. In DNA, the CDR3 is TGTGCCAGCTCCCTAACAGGGGGCACGCACAATTCACCCCTCCACTTT.

This clonotype has at least ten counts. The chain is built from TRBV28 and TRBJ2-2; D not certain. Germline CDR1 is MDHEN and CDR2 is SYDVKM. The V end was cut by 3 bases, the J end by 0 bases, with 11 bases between. The CDR3 has 16 amino acids. The CDR3 spells CASSLTQNPNTGELFF. The CDR3 DNA follows: TGTGCCAGCAGTTTGACTCAGAACCCGAACACCGGGGAGCTGTTTTTT.

The chain is built from TRBV29-1 and TRBJ2-5; 12 bases agree with TRBD2. After removal of 1 base from V and 4 bases from J, the junction contained 4 bases not matched to a gene. CDR3 length equals 15 residues. From germline, CDR1 is SQVTM and CDR2 ANQGSEA. CDR3 coding DNA: TGCAGCGTTGAAGGGACTAGCGGGAATTTAGAGACCCAGTACTTC. Protein sequence: CSVEGTSGNLETQYF. The whole variable domain, filled in from reference TRBV29-1 and TRBJ2-5, reads SAVISQKPSRDICQRGTSLTIQCQVDSQVTMMFWYRQQPGQSLTLIATANQGSEATYESGFVIDKFPISRPNLTFSTLTVSNMSPEDSSIYLCSVEGTSGNLETQYFGPGTRLLVL.

The sample holds many counts of this clonotype. The chain has TRBV12-3 or TRBV12-4 and TRBJ2-7; a possible D gene is TRBD2 (6 bases). This CDR3 spans 13 amino acids. Trimming took 7 bases from V and 0 from J, leaving 10 bases between them. CDR3 loop: CASTPGGSYEQYF. The DNA for the CDR3 is TGTGCCAGCACCCCCGGGGGCTCCTACGAGCAGTACTTC.

This clonotype was recorded a few times. The chain links TRBV2 to TRBJ1-2, with TRBD1 identical over 8 bases. Germline CDR1 SNHLY, CDR2 FYNNEI. The CDR3 sequence is 15 residues long. With V trimmed by 4 bases and J by 4 bases, 8 bases remained unmatched. CDR3 in amino acids: CASSGVGQESYGYTF. The DNA for the CDR3 is TGTGCCAGCAGTGGGGTGGGACAGGAGAGCTATGGCTACACCTTC. The entire variable domain, with the rest obtained from reference TRBV2 and TRBJ1-2, is as follows: EPEVTQTPSHQVTQMGQEVILRCVPISNHLYFYWYRQILGQKVEFLVSFYNNEISEKSEIFDDQFSVERPDGSNFTLKIRSTKLEDSAMYFCASSGVGQESYGYTFGSGTRLTVV.

This clonotype came up many times. The chain has TRBV4-1 and TRBJ1-2; D is ambiguous. V was cut by 0 bases and J by 1 base, with 15 bases left in between. CDR1 and CDR2 from the germline V gene are MGHRA and YSYEKL. This CDR3 contains 17 residues. CDR3 region: CASSQDLLEADNYGYTF. The CDR3 region has the DNA TGCGCCAGCAGCCAAGATCTCCTTGAGGCGGATAACTATGGCTACACCTTC.

This clonotype has ten or more counts. The V call is TRBV19, the J call TRBJ2-7; maybe TRBD1 (6 bases). Germline values: CDR1 LNHDA, CDR2 SQIVND (reference sequence). This CDR3 contains 14 residues. The V end lost 10 bases, the J end lost 0 bases, and 16 bases lay between the germline ends. CDR3 DNA sequence: TGTGCCACCAGGACAGACCCCAACTCCTACGAGCAGTACTTC. Encoded protein: CATRTDPNSYEQYF.

This clonotype was observed many times. The chain uses TRBV19 and TRBJ2-7; D tentatively reads TRBD1 or TRBD2 (5 bases each). The CDR3 runs to 13 residues. Per the germline V gene, CDR1 is LNHDA and CDR2 is SQIVND (reference sequence). The V end lost 3 bases, the J end lost 3 bases, and 9 bases lay between the germline ends. The chain's CDR3 is CASSIRGNYEQYF. DNA for the CDR3: TGTGCCAGTAGTATCCGGGGCAACTACGAGCAGTACTTC.

This clonotype came up many times. The chain uses TRBV7-2 and TRBJ1-3; D gene uncertain. Germline CDR1 is SGHTA and CDR2 is FQGNSA. The CDR3 covers 15 residues. The germline V and J ends were trimmed by 4 bases and 0 bases, with 10 bases remaining between them. The CDR3 DNA reads TGTGCCAGCAGCTCACAGAACCGCTCTGGAAACACCATATATTTT. Protein: CASSSQNRSGNTIYF.

There are many counts of this clonotype. V gene TRBV28 combines with J gene TRBJ1-2; 8 bases are shared with TRBD1. Germline lookup yields CDR1 MDHEN and CDR2 SYDVKM. This CDR3 has 13 residues. The ends lost 7 bases at V and 7 bases at J; junction bases unmatched: 8. CDR3 protein: CASIPGGGTGYTF. CDR3 nucleotide sequence: TGTGCCAGCATCCCAGGGGGCGGCACTGGCTACACCTTC.

In this sample, this clonotype turned up a few times. The chain is built from TRBV7-9 and TRBJ2-2; D gene unclear. The CDR3 has 15 amino acids. V was pared by 0 bases and J by 2 bases, with 7 bases between. Germline V CDR1 and CDR2: SEHNR, FQNEAQ (reference sequence). The CDR3 loop reads CASSLAPINTGELFF. The CDR3 nucleotides read TGTGCCAGCAGCTTAGCCCCCATAAACACCGGGGAGCTGTTTTTT. The complete variable domain, with remaining parts taken from reference TRBV7-9 and TRBJ2-2, reads DTGVSQNPRHKITKRGQNVTFRCDPISEHNRLYWYRQTLGQGPEFLTYFQNEAQLEKSRLLSDRFSAERPKGSFSTLEIQRTEQGDSAMYLCASSLAPINTGELFFGEGSRLTVL.

This clonotype appeared many times. The gene calls are TRBV12-3 or TRBV12-4 and TRBJ2-5, with D hard to call. This CDR3 is 13 amino acids long. The ends were cut back, 5 bases at V and 4 bases at J, with 11 bases in the middle. The DNA of the CDR3 is TGTGCCAGCAGTCCAAGGGTACGAGAGACCCAGTACTTC. Its translation is CASSPRVRETQYF.

Ten or more counts support this clonotype. The rearrangement joins TRBV7-2 to TRBJ2-7, with 7 bases identical to TRBD2. J was trimmed by 0 bases and V by 2 bases; bases with no gene match: 4. Germline lookup yields CDR1 SGHTA and CDR2 FQGNSA. CDR3 length: 15 amino acids. The CDR3 loop reads CASSLPSGYSYEQYF. CDR3 DNA sequence: TGTGCCAGCAGCTTACCTAGCGGCTACTCCTACGAGCAGTACTTC.

This chain uses TRBV20-1 with TRBJ1-1; 9 bases map to TRBD1. The CDR3 covers 14 residues. Germline V gene sequence: CDR1 DFQATT, CDR2 SNEGSKA (reference sequence). Unmatched junction bases numbered 8, after V lost 5 bases and J lost 4 bases. CDR3 bases: TGCAGTGCTTTCCGTTACAGGGGGCTCACTGAAGCTTTCTTT. Amino acids: CSAFRYRGLTEAFF.

This clonotype appeared many times. The chain links TRBV12-3 or TRBV12-4 to TRBJ2-2, with TRBD1 matching over 11 bases. CDR3 size: 14 residues. With V trimmed by 7 bases and J by 7 bases, 5 bases remained unmatched. CDR3 nucleotides: TGTGCCAGCACGGACAGGGGGCAGGTCGGGGAGCTGTTTTTT. It is translated as CASTDRGQVGELFF.